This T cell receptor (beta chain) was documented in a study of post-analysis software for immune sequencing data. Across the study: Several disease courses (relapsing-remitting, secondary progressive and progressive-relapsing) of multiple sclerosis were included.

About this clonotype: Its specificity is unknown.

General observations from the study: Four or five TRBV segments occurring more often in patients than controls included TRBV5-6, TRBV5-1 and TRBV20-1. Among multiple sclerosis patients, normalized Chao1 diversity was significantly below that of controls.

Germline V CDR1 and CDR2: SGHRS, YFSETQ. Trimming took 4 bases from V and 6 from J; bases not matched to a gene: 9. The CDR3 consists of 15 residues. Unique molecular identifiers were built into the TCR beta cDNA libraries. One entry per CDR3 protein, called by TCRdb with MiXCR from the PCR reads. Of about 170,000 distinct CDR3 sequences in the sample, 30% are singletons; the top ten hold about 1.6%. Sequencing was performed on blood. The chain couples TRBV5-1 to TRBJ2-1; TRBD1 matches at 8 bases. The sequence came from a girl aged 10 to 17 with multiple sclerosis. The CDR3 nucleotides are TGCGCCAGCAGCCCTGGACAGGGAAGGGGCAATGAGCAGTTCTTC. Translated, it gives CASSPGQGRGNEQFF.